This T cell receptor (beta chain) was sequenced during a study of cytomegalovirus exposure and HLA in healthy donors. Study-wide results and limits: Donors belonging to an Asian-associated ancestry cluster reportedly showed fewer N-insertions in productive TCRs than the 666-donor mean, according to what a later analysis found.

As to this clone: Antigen: not known.

The PCR employed 60 Vbeta primers together with 13 Jbeta primers. Clones were read by immunoSEQ multiplex PCR, and TCRdb kept only the in-frame ones, dropping some. Of over 150,000 clones in the sample, just under 80% were seen once. With 6 bases clipped from V and 5 bases from J, the junction kept 11 bases outside the gene matches. This CDR3 is built from 16 residues. Germline V gene data show CDR1 as LNHDA and CDR2 as SQIVND (reference sequence). Sequencing input: PBMCs. The receptor comes from a woman aged 50 to 65 in good health and CMV-seropositive. The chain combines TRBV19 with TRBJ1-3, with 9 nucleotides matching TRBD1. CDR3 sequence: CASSPPTGQGRNTIYF. CDR3 nucleotide sequence: TGTGCCAGTAGCCCCCCAACGGGACAGGGAAGAAACACCATATATTTT.